The rows below give T cell receptor beta chains drawn from one sample of a study of CD8 T cells in Susac syndrome. MiXCR, run by TCRdb on the immunoSEQ multiplex PCR reads, gives a single entry per CDR3 protein. The sample lists 150,000 or so distinct CDR3 sequences, approximately 94% occurring once. The sample taken for sequencing was CD4+ T cells from PBMCs. These receptors were taken from a human donor with Susac syndrome. The conserved cysteine and the conserved F or W are not part of the CDR3 here. Fields, in order: J gene, clone size, V gene, CDR3 protein. Size is stated for part of the rows, as once, few or many counts, or as a class when the clone is expanded.

>TRBJ2-1|.|TRBV24-1
ATSEDSRRYNEQF
>TRBJ1-2|.|TRBV29-1
SAGTGGYGYT
>TRBJ1-2|.|TRBV30
AWSVRGVGGYT
>TRBJ1-6|.|TRBV20-1
SANPIGDHNSPLH
>TRBJ1-1|.|TRBV4-1
ASSQDRRGRAEAF
>TRBJ1-5|.|TRBV7-8
ASSLGRVSNQPQH
>TRBJ1-2|.|TRBV6-6
ASSRDRPSYGYT
>TRBJ1-5|.|TRBV15
ATTQGSNQPQH
>TRBJ2-7|.|TRBV2
ASSQASYEQY
>TRBJ2-4|.|TRBV28
ASSSPQGQRYIQY
>TRBJ1-5|.|TRBV7-9
ASSLEANQPQH
>TRBJ1-3|.|TRBV29-1
SVHTGTGNTIY
>TRBJ2-3|few|TRBV18
ASSPLGTDTQY
>TRBJ2-2|.|TRBV5-4
ASSSPSGGGPGELF
>TRBJ1-2|.|TRBV24-1
ATSDGSSFYGYT
>TRBJ1-2|.|TRBV14
ASSQDHLSYGYT
>TRBJ2-1|once|TRBV12-3/TRBV12-4
ASTVTSGRANEQF
>TRBJ2-1|.|TRBV5-1
ASSIPTSGNEQF
>TRBJ2-3|.|TRBV3-1
ASSQKGAASTDTQY
>TRBJ2-7|.|TRBV19
ASRSPGTSGTYEQY
>TRBJ2-1|.|TRBV20-1
SASRAGGRYEQF
>TRBJ2-5|.|TRBV24-1
ATSASGGLETQY
>TRBJ2-6|.|TRBV30
AWINLSSGANVLT
>TRBJ2-3|.|TRBV3-1
ASSPRTSGGTDTQY
>TRBJ2-7|.|TRBV4-3
ASSQEPAYEQY
>TRBJ1-5|once|TRBV18
ASSPTGMGNQPQH
>TRBJ2-6|.|TRBV5-1
ASSPASGANVLT
>TRBJ2-3|.|TRBV6-1
ASSPFGGVGVRADTQY
>TRBJ2-1|.|TRBV7-8
ASGSVGGATF
>TRBJ1-4|.|TRBV28
VVPVATNEKLF
>TRBJ1-4|.|TRBV20-1
SASGQTNEKLF
>TRBJ2-5|.|TRBV5-1
ASSNRDQETQY
>TRBJ2-5|.|TRBV20-1
SAAVGGRGETQY
>TRBJ2-1|.|TRBV20-1
SARTLNEQF
>TRBJ1-2|.|TRBV29-1
SVVKDPYGYT
>TRBJ2-3|.|TRBV9
ASSVGGVGTDTQY
>TRBJ2-1|.|TRBV15
ATSRPKNEQF
>TRBJ2-1|.|TRBV29-1
SVDRGRSYNEQF
>TRBJ2-7|.|TRBV28
ATQSNRVYEQY
>TRBJ1-2|.|TRBV2
ASSEITRPGYT
>TRBJ1-2|.|TRBV6-5
ASKGVGGYT
>TRBJ1-1|.|TRBV29-1
SVGTDGYTEAF
>TRBJ1-2|.|TRBV29-1
SVRQETGNYGYT
>TRBJ2-1|.|TRBV7-2
ASSPPLDEQF
>TRBJ2-6|.|TRBV5-1
ASTQDRANVLT
>TRBJ2-3|.|TRBV4-1
ASSQGPGARTDTQY
>TRBJ2-2|.|TRBV11-2
ASSLGRWENANTGELF
>TRBJ2-1|.|TRBV29-1
SVRQGNEQF
>TRBJ2-5|.|TRBV5-1
ASKGLTETQY